These 10 T cell receptor beta chains came from one sample sequenced in a study of CD8 T cells in Susac syndrome. After extraction with the RNeasy kit, about 0.5 to 1 ug of the RNA was reverse transcribed using random hexamers. TCRdb fed the immunoSEQ multiplex PCR reads into MiXCR, producing one record per CDR3 protein. The repertoire holds 150,000 to 200,000 distinct CDR3 sequences, with 94% as singletons. The sample was CD4+ T cells from PBMCs. The receptors here all came from a human donor with Susac syndrome.

The count of this clonotype is one. The genes are TRBV2 and TRBJ1-4; D uncertain. This CDR3 has 14 residues. Germline V gene sequence: CDR1 SNHLY, CDR2 FYNNEI. Trimming removed 4 bases from V and 7 bases from J, with 13 bases in between. DNA for the CDR3: TGTGCCAGCAGTGCCGCGGGCTGGGGTGAAAAACTGTTTTTT. This codes for CASSAAGWGEKLFF.

The genes are TRBV6-5 and TRBJ1-2; D is perhaps TRBD1 (6 bases). The CDR3 has 16 amino acids. Per germline, CDR1 MNHEY and CDR2 SVGAGI. V was clipped by 4 bases and J by 4 bases, with 19 bases between them. CDR3 in DNA: TGTGCCAGCAGTTTCCTCCTCAGGGGCGTTAGCTATGGCTACACCTTC. The encoded protein is CASSFLLRGVSYGYTF.

The rearrangement uses TRBV12-3 or TRBV12-4 and TRBJ1-2; 9 bases map to TRBD1. This CDR3 contains 16 residues. V lost 3 bases, J lost 4 bases, and 9 bases stayed unmatched. The DNA of the CDR3 is TGTGCCAGCAGTTTGGGGAGGGGACAGGGAAGCTATGGCTACACCTTC. Translating gives CASSLGRGQGSYGYTF.

The chain employs TRBV29-1 and TRBJ1-2, with 9 positions matching TRBD1. CDR1 is SQVTM and CDR2 is ANQGSEA in the germline V gene. The CDR3 runs 13 residues. Trimming at V came to 4 bases and at J to 4 bases, leaving 4 bases not matched to a gene. CDR3 amino acids: CSVGTGDAYGYTF. The DNA of the CDR3 is TGCAGCGTTGGGACAGGGGATGCCTATGGCTACACCTTC.

The chain uses TRBV30 and TRBJ1-1; D unresolved. CDR1 is GTSNPN and CDR2 is SVGIG in the germline V gene (reference sequence). Trimming pared 3 bases from V and 1 base from J, leaving 9 bases between. The CDR3 contains 13 residues. Written as DNA, the CDR3 is TGTGCCTGGAGCGATTTTCCGAACACTGAAGCTTTCTTT. It translates to CAWSDFPNTEAFF.

This clonotype was seen just once. V is TRBV5-4 and J is TRBJ2-6; D is uncertain. Trimming stripped 1 base from V and 4 bases from J, with 6 bases between. Germline V lookup: CDR1 SGHNT, CDR2 YYREEE (reference sequence). This CDR3 region has 14 residues. CDR3 residues: CASSLMSGANVLTF. For the CDR3, the DNA is TGTGCCAGCAGCTTGATGTCAGGGGCCAACGTCCTGACTTTC. The entire variable domain, with the rest obtained from reference TRBV5-4 and TRBJ2-6, is as follows: ETGVTQSPTHLIKTRGQQVTLRCSSQSGHNTVSWYQQALGQGPQFIFQYYREEENGRGNFPPRFSGLQFPNYSSELNVNALELDDSALYLCASSLMSGANVLTFGAGSRLTVL.

The V gene is TRBV20-1, the J gene TRBJ1-4; the D gene is possibly TRBD1 (5 bases). The germline CDR1 and CDR2 sequences are DFQATT and SNEGSKA (reference sequence). The V end was cut by 3 bases, the J end by 5 bases, with 10 bases between. The CDR3 covers 13 residues. The CDR3 DNA is TGCAGTGCTAGGGACTCAGGGAATGAAAAACTGTTTTTT. It codes for CSARDSGNEKLFF.

The chain couples TRBV18 to TRBJ2-7, with 11 positions matching TRBD1. Germline CDR1 KGHSH, CDR2 LQKENI. The CDR3 length is 15 residues. Trimming at V came to 0 bases and at J to 4 bases, leaving 2 bases not matched to a gene. The CDR3 here is CASSPPDRGHYEQYF. As DNA, the CDR3 is TGTGCCAGCTCACCACCGGACAGGGGGCATTACGAGCAGTACTTC.

The chain has TRBV9 and TRBJ2-7; TRBD1 might be the D (6 bases). The CDR3 covers 15 residues. Trimming removed 2 bases at V and 7 bases at J, with 19 bases between. Germline V lookup: CDR1 SGDLS, CDR2 YYNGEE. The CDR3 sequence is CASSVSGQGFGEQYF. The CDR3 DNA sequence: TGTGCCAGCAGCGTCTCGGGGCAGGGGTTTGGAGAGCAGTACTTC.

This clonotype was found once. This chain links TRBV5-6 with TRBJ1-1, with 7 bases identical to TRBD1. CDR3 length: 16 residues. Unmatched junction bases numbered 8, after V lost 0 bases and J lost 3 bases. Germline V gives CDR1 SGHDT, CDR2 YYEEEE. CDR3: CASSLGPRGGDTEAFF. The CDR3 DNA reads as TGTGCCAGCAGCTTGGGGCCCCGAGGGGGCGACACTGAAGCTTTCTTT.